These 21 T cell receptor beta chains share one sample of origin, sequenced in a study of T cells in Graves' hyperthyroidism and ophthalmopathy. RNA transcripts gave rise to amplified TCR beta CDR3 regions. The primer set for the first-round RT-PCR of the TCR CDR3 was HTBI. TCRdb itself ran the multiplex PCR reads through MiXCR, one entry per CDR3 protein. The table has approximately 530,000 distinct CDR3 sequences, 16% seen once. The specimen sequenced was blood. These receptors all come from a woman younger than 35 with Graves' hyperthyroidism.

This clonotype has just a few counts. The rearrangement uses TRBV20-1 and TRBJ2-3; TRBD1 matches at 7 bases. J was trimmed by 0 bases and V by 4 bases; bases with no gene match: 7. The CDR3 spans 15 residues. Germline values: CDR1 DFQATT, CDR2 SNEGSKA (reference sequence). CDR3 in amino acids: CSATHPGQSTDTQYF. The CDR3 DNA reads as TGCAGTGCTACCCATCCGGGACAGAGCACAGATACGCAGTATTTT.

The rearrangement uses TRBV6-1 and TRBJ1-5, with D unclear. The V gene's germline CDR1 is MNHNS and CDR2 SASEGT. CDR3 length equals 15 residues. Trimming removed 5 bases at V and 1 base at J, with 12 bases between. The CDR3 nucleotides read TGTGCCAGCAGTTATGCCCAGGCGAGCAATCAGCCCCAGCATTTT. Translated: CASSYAQASNQPQHF.

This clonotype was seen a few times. CDR3 sequence: CASSLSRADEQYF. CDR3 nucleotide sequence: TGTGCCAGCAGCTTATCCAGGGCCGACGAGCAGTACTTC. This rearrangement joins TRBV7-9 to TRBJ2-7, with a possible D match to TRBD1 (5 bases). This CDR3 is 13 amino acids long. With 2 bases removed from V and 5 bases from J, the gap between germline ends came to 10 bases. Germline V gene data show CDR1 as SEHNR and CDR2 as FQNEAQ (reference sequence).

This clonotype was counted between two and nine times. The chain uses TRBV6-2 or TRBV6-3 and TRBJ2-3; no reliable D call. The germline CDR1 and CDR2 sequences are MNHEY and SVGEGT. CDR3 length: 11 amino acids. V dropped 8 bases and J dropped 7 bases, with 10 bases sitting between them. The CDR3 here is CASLLGNTQYF. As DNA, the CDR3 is TGTGCCAGCCTCCTGGGAAATACGCAGTATTTT.

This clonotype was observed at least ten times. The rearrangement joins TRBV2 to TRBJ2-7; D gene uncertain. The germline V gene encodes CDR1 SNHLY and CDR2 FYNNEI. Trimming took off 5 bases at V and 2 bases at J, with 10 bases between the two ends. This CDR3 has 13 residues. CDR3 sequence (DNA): TGTGCCAGCAGTACGAAAGGGCCCTACGAGCAGTACTTC. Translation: CASSTKGPYEQYF.

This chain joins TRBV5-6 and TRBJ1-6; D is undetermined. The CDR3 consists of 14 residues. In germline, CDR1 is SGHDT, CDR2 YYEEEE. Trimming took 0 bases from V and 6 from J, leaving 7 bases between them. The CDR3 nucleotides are TGTGCCAGCAGCTTGGATCCGATTAATTCACCCCTCCACTTT. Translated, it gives CASSLDPINSPLHF.

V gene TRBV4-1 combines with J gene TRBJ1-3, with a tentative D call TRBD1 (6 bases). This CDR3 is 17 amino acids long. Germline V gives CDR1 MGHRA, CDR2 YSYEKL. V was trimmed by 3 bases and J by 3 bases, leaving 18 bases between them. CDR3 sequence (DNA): TGCGCCAGCAGCCAGATAGCGGGACAAAAGCTTGGAAACACCATATATTTT. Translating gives CASSQIAGQKLGNTIYF.

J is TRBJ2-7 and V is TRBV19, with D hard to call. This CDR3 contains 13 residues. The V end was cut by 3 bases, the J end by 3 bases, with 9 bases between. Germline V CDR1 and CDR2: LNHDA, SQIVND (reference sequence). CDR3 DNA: TGTGCCAGTAGTATTCGGGTGTACTACGAGCAGTACTTC. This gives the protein CASSIRVYYEQYF. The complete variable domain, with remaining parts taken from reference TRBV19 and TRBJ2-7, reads DGGITQSPKYLFRKEGQNVTLSCEQNLNHDAMYWYRQDPGQGLRLIYYSQIVNDFQKGDIAEGYSVSREKKESFPLTVTSAQKNPTAFYLCASSIRVYYEQYFGPGTRLTVT.

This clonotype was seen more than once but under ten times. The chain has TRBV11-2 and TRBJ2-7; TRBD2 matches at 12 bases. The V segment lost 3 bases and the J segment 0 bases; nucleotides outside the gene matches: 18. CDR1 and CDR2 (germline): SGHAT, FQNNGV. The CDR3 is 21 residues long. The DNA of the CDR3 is TGTGCCAGCAGCTTGCTCGTCCGGGACTTGTGGACTAGCGGGACCTCCTACGAGCAGTACTTC. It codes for CASSLLVRDLWTSGTSYEQYF.

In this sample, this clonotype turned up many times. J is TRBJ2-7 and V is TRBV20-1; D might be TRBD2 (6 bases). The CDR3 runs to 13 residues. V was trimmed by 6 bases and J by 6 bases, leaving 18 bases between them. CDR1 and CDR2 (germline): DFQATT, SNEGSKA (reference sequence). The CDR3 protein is CSASNSGPPEQYF. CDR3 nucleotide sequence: TGCAGTGCGTCCAATAGCGGTCCTCCCGAGCAGTACTTC.

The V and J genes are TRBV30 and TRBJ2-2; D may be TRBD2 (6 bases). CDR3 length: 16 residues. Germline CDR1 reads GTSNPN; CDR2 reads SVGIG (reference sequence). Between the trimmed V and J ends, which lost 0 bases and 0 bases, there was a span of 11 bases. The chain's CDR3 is CAWSVLAGPNTGELFF. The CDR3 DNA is TGTGCCTGGAGTGTCCTTGCGGGACCGAACACCGGGGAGCTGTTTTTT. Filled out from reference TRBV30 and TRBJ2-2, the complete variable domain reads SQTIHQWPATLVQPVGSPLSLECTVEGTSNPNLYWYRQAAGRGLQLLFYSVGIGQISSEVPQNLSASRPQDRQFILSSKKLLLSDSGFYLCAWSVLAGPNTGELFFGEGSRLTVL.

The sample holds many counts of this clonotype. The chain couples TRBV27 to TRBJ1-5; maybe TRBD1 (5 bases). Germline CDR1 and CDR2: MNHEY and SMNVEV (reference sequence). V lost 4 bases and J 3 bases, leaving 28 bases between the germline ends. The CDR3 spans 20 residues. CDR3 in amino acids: CASSSASKVQGLGINQPQHF. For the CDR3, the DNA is TGTGCCAGCAGTTCCGCATCGAAAGTTCAGGGTCTAGGGATCAATCAGCCCCAGCATTTT.

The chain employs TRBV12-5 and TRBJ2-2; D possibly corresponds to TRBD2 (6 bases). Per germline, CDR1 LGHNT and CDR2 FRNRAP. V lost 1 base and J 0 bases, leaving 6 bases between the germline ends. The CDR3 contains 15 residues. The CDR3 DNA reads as TGTGCTAGTGGTTTGGCGGGGGCGAACACCGGGGAGCTGTTTTTT. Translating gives CASGLAGANTGELFF.

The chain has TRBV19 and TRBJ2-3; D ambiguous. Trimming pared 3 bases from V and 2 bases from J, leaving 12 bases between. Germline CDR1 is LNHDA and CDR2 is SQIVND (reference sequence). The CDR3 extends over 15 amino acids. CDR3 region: CASSIQPLATDTQYF. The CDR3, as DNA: TGTGCCAGTAGTATCCAGCCTCTGGCCACAGATACGCAGTATTTT.

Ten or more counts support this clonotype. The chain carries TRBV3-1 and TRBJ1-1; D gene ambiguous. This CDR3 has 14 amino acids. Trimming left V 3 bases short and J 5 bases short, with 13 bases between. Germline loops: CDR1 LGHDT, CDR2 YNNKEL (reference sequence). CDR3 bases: TGTGCCAGCAGCCACAGGAGCGGTGAAACTGAAGCTTTCTTT. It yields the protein CASSHRSGETEAFF.

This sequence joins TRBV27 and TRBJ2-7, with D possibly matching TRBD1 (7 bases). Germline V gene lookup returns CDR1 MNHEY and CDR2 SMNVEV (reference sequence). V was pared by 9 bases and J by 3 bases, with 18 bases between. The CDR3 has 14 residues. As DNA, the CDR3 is TGTGCCAGTGGCAGGGGGGACGGTAACTACGAGCAGTACTTC. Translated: CASGRGDGNYEQYF.

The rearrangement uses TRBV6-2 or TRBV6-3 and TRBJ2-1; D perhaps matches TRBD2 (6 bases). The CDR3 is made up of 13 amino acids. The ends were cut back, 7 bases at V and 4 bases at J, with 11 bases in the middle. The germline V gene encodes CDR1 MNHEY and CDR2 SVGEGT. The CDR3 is CASNGGEYNEQFF. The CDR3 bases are TGTGCCAGCAACGGCGGGGAATACAATGAGCAGTTCTTC.

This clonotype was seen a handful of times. CDR3 protein: CASSADRGSQPQHF. CDR3 nucleotide sequence: TGTGCCAGCAGCGCCGACAGGGGGAGTCAGCCCCAGCATTTT. The chain combines TRBV5-4 with TRBJ1-5; TRBD1 agrees at 9 bases. The CDR3 length is 14 residues. Germline values: CDR1 SGHNT, CDR2 YYREEE (reference sequence). J lost 6 bases, V lost 4 bases, and 5 bases had no gene match.

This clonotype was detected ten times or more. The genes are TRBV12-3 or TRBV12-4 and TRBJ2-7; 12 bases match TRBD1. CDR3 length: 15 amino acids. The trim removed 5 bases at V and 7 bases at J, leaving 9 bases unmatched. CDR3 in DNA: TGTGCCAGCAGTCCCGGGACAGGGGGCAGGAGAGAGCAGTACTTC. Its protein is CASSPGTGGRREQYF.

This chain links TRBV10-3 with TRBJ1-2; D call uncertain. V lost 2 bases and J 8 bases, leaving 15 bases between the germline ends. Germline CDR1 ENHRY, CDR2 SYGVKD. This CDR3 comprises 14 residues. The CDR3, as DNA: TGTGCCATCAGTGAGCCGTTGGTGAGGGAAGGCTACACCTTC. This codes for CAISEPLVREGYTF.

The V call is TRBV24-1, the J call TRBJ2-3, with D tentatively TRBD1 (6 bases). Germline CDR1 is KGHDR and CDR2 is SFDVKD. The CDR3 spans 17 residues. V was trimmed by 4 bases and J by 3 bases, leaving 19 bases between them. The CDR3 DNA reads TGTGCCACCAGTGACCCTCCGGACAGTTCGGGGACAGATACGCAGTATTTT. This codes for CATSDPPDSSGTDTQYF.